This T cell receptor (beta chain) was identified during a study of response to subunit inactivated influenza vaccine. Study observations and caveats: The authors proposed limited new T cell recruitment per seasonal influenza vaccination.

This clonotype was detected a few times. Its specificity is unknown. TCRdb re-called the RT-PCR reads through MiXCR, storing one row per CDR3 protein. The table shows more than 400,000 distinct CDR3 sequences, with approximately 7.2% occurring only once. The length of the CDR3 is 14 residues. V was cut by 5 bases and J by 4 bases, with 12 bases left in between. The specimen was PBMCs from blood, collected less than 30 months after vaccination. The TCR was taken from a man aged 50 to 69 who received an inactivated influenza vaccine. The chain links TRBV12-3 or TRBV12-4 to TRBJ1-5, with D possibly TRBD1 on 6 matching bases. This CDR3 is CASSPTGRNQPQHF. CDR3 DNA: TGTGCCAGCAGTCCTACAGGGCGAAATCAGCCCCAGCATTTT.